Listed here are 11 T cell receptor beta chains from one sample, sequenced in a study of shared clonotypes between healthy human individuals. TCRdb's copy holds only in-frame clones and misses some; the assay was immunoSEQ multiplex PCR. The table shows about 980,000 clones, with 60% to 85% occurring only once. Sequencing used memory CD4+ T cells sorted from blood. The subset was: CD45RA-negative fraction. These receptors all come from a man aged 18 to 30 in good health.

As DNA, the CDR3 is TGTGCCAGCTCACCGAATCTGATATATGGCTACACCTTC. Protein product: CASSPNLIYGYTF. The chain links TRBV18 to TRBJ1-2; D is uncertain. The CDR3 has 13 residues. The V end lost 3 bases, the J end lost 5 bases, and 10 bases lay between the germline ends. The germline V gene encodes CDR1 KGHSH and CDR2 LQKENI.

The chain links TRBV30 to TRBJ1-6; D perhaps matches TRBD1 (5 bases). The V end was cut by 1 base, the J end by 6 bases, with 13 bases between. The CDR3 is 15 amino acids. Germline CDR1 reads GTSNPN; CDR2 reads SVGIG (reference sequence). CDR3 DNA sequence: TGTGCCTGGAGTGGGGAGGGGCGGGGTAATTCACCCCTCCACTTT. Translated, it gives CAWSGEGRGNSPLHF.

The V gene is TRBV30, the J gene TRBJ2-3; 7 bases line up with TRBD2. J lost 2 bases, V lost 1 base, and 6 bases had no gene match. The CDR3 covers 15 residues. Germline assignment: CDR1 GTSNPN and CDR2 SVGIG (reference sequence). CDR3 DNA: TGTGCCTGGAGTGCAGGTAGCGGGCCCACAGATACGCAGTATTTT. It codes for CAWSAGSGPTDTQYF.

Remarks on this clone: In the same sample, other DNA sequences code for this CDR3. This chain connects TRBV30 to TRBJ1-4; possibly TRBD1 for D (6 bases). From germline, CDR1 is GTSNPN and CDR2 SVGIG (reference sequence). The CDR3 length is 13 residues. The V end was cut by 2 bases, the J end by 7 bases, with 11 bases between. DNA of the CDR3: TGTGCCTGGAGTCAAGGGGGAGGTGAAAAACTGTTTTTT. This sequence encodes CAWSQGGGEKLFF.

The CDR3 sequence: CASSSRGTTGGYTF. In nucleotides, the CDR3 is TGTGCCAGCAGTTCCCGCGGCACGACTGGAGGCTACACCTTC. This chain links TRBV27 with TRBJ1-2; D is unresolved. With 4 bases removed from V and 8 bases from J, the gap between germline ends came to 17 bases. Germline V lookup: CDR1 MNHEY, CDR2 SMNVEV (reference sequence). This CDR3 region has 14 residues.

This chain joins TRBV2 and TRBJ2-1; 11 nucleotides align to TRBD2. V dropped 5 bases and J dropped 6; count of bases not matched to a gene: 12. Germline V CDR1 and CDR2: SNHLY, FYNNEI. The CDR3 has 17 amino acids. Here the CDR3 DNA reads TGTGCCAGCAGTCGGGGGTTCGGGCTAGCGGGAGGCAATGAGCAGTTCTTC. This sequence encodes CASSRGFGLAGGNEQFF.

This clone was found once. The V call is TRBV2, the J call TRBJ2-7, with a possible D match to TRBD2 (5 bases). Trimming cost V 7 bases and J 1 base, with 14 bases left between them. Germline V lookup: CDR1 SNHLY, CDR2 FYNNEI. The CDR3 extends over 14 amino acids. The CDR3, as DNA: TGTGCCAGCAAGGAGGATTCTCTATCCTACGAGCAGTACTTC. Amino acid sequence: CASKEDSLSYEQYF.

The genes are TRBV6-1 and TRBJ2-2; D is tentatively TRBD1 or TRBD2 (5 bases each). The CDR3 is made up of 14 amino acids. Germline assignment: CDR1 MNHNS and CDR2 SASEGT. V gave up 6 bases and J gave up 5 bases, with 13 bases separating them. The CDR3 bases are TGTGCCAGCAGAGTAGACAGACTAACCGGGGAGCTGTTTTTT. This encodes CASRVDRLTGELFF.

V and J are TRBV9 and TRBJ2-2; 9 bases line up with TRBD1. The germline V gene has CDR1 SGDLS and CDR2 YYNGEE. V dropped 0 bases and J dropped 6; count of bases not matched to a gene: 3. The CDR3 runs 15 residues. CDR3 sequence reads: CASSVEGQGSGELFF. CDR3 coding DNA: TGTGCCAGCAGCGTAGAGGGACAGGGCTCCGGGGAGCTGTTTTTT.

CDR3 region: CASSEQGFNTEAFF. CDR3 DNA sequence: TGTGCCAGTAGTGAACAGGGCTTTAACACTGAAGCTTTCTTT. The chain couples TRBV19 to TRBJ1-1; perhaps TRBD1 as D (6 bases). Germline values: CDR1 LNHDA, CDR2 SQIVND (reference sequence). V was shortened by 5 bases and J by 2 bases, with 12 bases between the two germline ends. The CDR3 consists of 14 residues.

The CDR3 sequence is CASSRTSGTTDTQYF. The CDR3, as DNA: TGTGCCAGCAGCCGAACTAGCGGGACCACAGATACGCAGTATTTT. V gene TRBV7-2 combines with J gene TRBJ2-3, with 10 bases that match TRBD2. This CDR3 is built from 15 residues. Germline V lookup: CDR1 SGHTA, CDR2 FQGNSA. Unmatched junction bases numbered 4, after V lost 5 bases and J lost 2 bases.